This T cell receptor (beta chain) was obtained from a study of blood T cells in healthy people across ages. Donors ranged from about 6 to 95 years old and were healthy Caucasians in Russia. Isolated per sample were at least 7 million PBMCs. Combining a sample-barcoded 5' primer with a J-beta primer mix, a second PCR ran for roughly 6 to 12 cycles. Using its own MiXCR run on the 5' RACE reads, TCRdb lists one record per CDR3 protein. Of about 970,000 distinct CDR3 sequences in the sample, roughly half were seen once. The J segment lost 7 bases and the V segment lost 3 bases, leaving 13 bases of the junction unmatched. This CDR3 comprises 17 residues. Germline loops: CDR1 LGHNA, CDR2 YNFKEQ.

Sequenced: blood. The rearrangement joins TRBV4-2 to TRBJ2-1; 9 bases map to TRBD2. This TCR derives from a woman aged 55-75 years in good health. In DNA form, the CDR3 reads TGTGCCAGCAGCCATGACCCCCGGGCGGGGGGGGTGAATGAGCAGTTCTTC. Translating it yields CASSHDPRAGGVNEQFF.